This passage covers 26 T cell receptor beta chains from one sample sequenced in a study of blood T cell repertoires in COVID-19. Generated by immunoSEQ multiplex PCR, the TCRdb table keeps only in-frame clones and is missing some. This table has over 100,000 clones, approximately 83% appearing once. Sequencing used peripheral blood. The receptors come from an older woman with acute or convalescent COVID-19.

This rearrangement joins TRBV7-2 to TRBJ1-5; 7 bases are a match to TRBD1. Germline V gene sequence: CDR1 SGHTA, CDR2 FQGNSA. This CDR3 contains 14 residues. V lost 2 bases and J lost 7; bases outside the gene matches: 5. CDR3 coding DNA: TGTGCCAGCAGCTTACAGGGGGGAGGCCAGCCCCAGCATTTT. Amino acids: CASSLQGGGQPQHF.

This clone was detected only a few times. The chain joins TRBV10-3 to TRBJ2-2; D gene ambiguous. The CDR3 length is 13 residues. CDR1 and CDR2 from the germline V gene are ENHRY and SYGVKD. Trimming took off 3 bases at V and 5 bases at J, with 7 bases between the two ends. The CDR3 region is CAISDRETGELFF. The DNA for the CDR3 is TGTGCCATCAGTGATAGAGAGACCGGGGAGCTGTTTTTT.

This chain uses TRBV6-5 with TRBJ2-7, with 12 bases aligning to TRBD2. There are 15 residues in the CDR3. Germline V lookup: CDR1 MNHEY, CDR2 SVGAGI. Trimming took 6 bases from V and 4 from J; bases not matched to a gene: 7. This CDR3 reads CASRARLAGAYEQYF. CDR3 sequence (DNA): TGTGCCAGCAGGGCTAGACTAGCGGGGGCTTACGAGCAGTACTTC.

V and J are TRBV15 and TRBJ2-3; 12 bases agree with TRBD2. CDR3 length: 18 residues. The J segment lost 2 bases and the V segment lost 0 bases, leaving 6 bases of the junction unmatched. From germline, CDR1 is LNHNV and CDR2 YYDKDF (reference sequence). CDR3 residues: CATSRDRTSGGFTDTQYF. The CDR3 DNA follows: TGTGCCACCAGCAGAGATCGAACTAGCGGGGGGTTCACAGATACGCAGTATTTT.

This clone was observed once. This rearrangement joins TRBV2 to TRBJ1-1, with D perhaps TRBD1 (5 bases). CDR1 is SNHLY and CDR2 is FYNNEI in the germline V gene. The ends were cut back, 2 bases at V and 1 base at J, with 11 bases in the middle. This CDR3 has 15 residues. CDR3 bases: TGTGCCAGCAGTGAATGGCAGGGTCCGAACACTGAAGCTTTCTTT. Translating gives CASSEWQGPNTEAFF.

The J gene is TRBJ1-3, the V gene TRBV5-4; no firm D call. The V end was cut by 4 bases, the J end by 2 bases, with 13 bases between. Germline-derived CDR1 and CDR2 are SGHNT and YYREEE (reference sequence). This CDR3 contains 15 residues. The CDR3 here is CASSRTGATGNTIYF. CDR3 coding DNA: TGTGCCAGCAGCCGTACGGGAGCCACTGGAAACACCATATATTTT.

In its sample, this clone was seen once. V usage is TRBV9 and J usage is TRBJ2-5; possibly TRBD2 for D (6 bases). The V end lost 7 bases, the J end lost 1 base, and 17 bases lay between the germline ends. The CDR3 sequence is 15 residues long. Germline V gene sequence: CDR1 SGDLS, CDR2 YYNGEE. The CDR3 DNA reads as TGTGCCAGCGGGGGGTTGCGCGGGATCCAAGAGACCCAGTACTTC. Its translation is CASGGLRGIQETQYF.

The V and J genes are TRBV4-3 and TRBJ2-1; no clear D. Germline V CDR1 and CDR2: LGHNA, YSLEER. Trimming left V 0 bases short and J 10 bases short, with 16 bases between. The CDR3 totals 15 residues. In DNA form, the CDR3 reads TGCGCCAGCAGCCAAGATCATTTTCCGGTACCCGAGCAGTTCTTC. Translation: CASSQDHFPVPEQFF.

This rearrangement joins TRBV13 to TRBJ1-4; D perhaps matches TRBD1 (6 bases). Trimming shortened V by 3 bases and J by 10 bases, and 12 bases separated the two germline ends. The germline V gene has CDR1 PRHDT and CDR2 FYEKMQ (reference sequence). CDR3 length: 13 residues. As DNA, the CDR3 is TGTGCCAGCAGCTTTAGGGGGAGCGGAAAACTGTTTTTT. It is translated as CASSFRGSGKLFF.

This chain uses TRBV20-1 with TRBJ1-3; D call uncertain. CDR3 length equals 16 residues. Germline V gene sequence: CDR1 DFQATT, CDR2 SNEGSKA (reference sequence). The V and J ends lost 3 bases and 2 bases respectively, with 17 bases between them. The CDR3 region has the DNA TGCAGTGCTAGTCAATTTGGCAGGTACCCTGGAAACACCATATATTTT. This translates into CSASQFGRYPGNTIYF.

The chain links TRBV6-5 to TRBJ1-4; 7 positions match TRBD1. The CDR3 totals 14 residues. The trim removed 4 bases at V and 5 bases at J, leaving 4 bases unmatched. Germline-derived CDR1 and CDR2 are MNHEY and SVGAGI. The CDR3 region has the DNA TGTGCCAGCAGTTTGGACAGGCGAAATGAAAAACTGTTTTTT. As protein: CASSLDRRNEKLFF.

The CDR3 loop reads CASSRGDRVVQNTEAFF. The CDR3 coding sequence is TGTGCCAGCAGCAGAGGGGACAGGGTAGTACAGAACACTGAAGCTTTCTTT. The rearrangement uses TRBV11-3 and TRBJ1-1; 9 positions match TRBD1. Germline V lookup: CDR1 SGHNT, CDR2 YENEEA. The length of the CDR3 is 17 residues. J gave up 1 base and V 5 bases, and 11 bases lay outside the gene matches.

This chain's CDR3 is CASSLAGQGTNGYTF. The DNA of the CDR3 is TGTGCCAGCAGCTTAGCGGGACAGGGGACCAATGGCTACACCTTC. This rearrangement joins TRBV7-2 to TRBJ1-2, with TRBD1 matching 10 bases. CDR1 and CDR2 from the germline V gene are SGHTA and FQGNSA. V lost 0 bases and J lost 6; bases outside the gene matches: 4. The CDR3 totals 15 residues.

This clone was recorded a few times. The V call is TRBV7-6, the J call TRBJ2-7; 9 positions match TRBD1. V dropped 3 bases and J dropped 3; count of bases not matched to a gene: 6. CDR1 SGHVS and CDR2 FNYEAQ come from the germline V gene. CDR3 length: 15 amino acids. The CDR3 DNA is TGTGCCAGCAGCTTGGGACAGGGCCGGGGCTACGAGCAGTACTTC. Amino acid sequence: CASSLGQGRGYEQYF. The complete variable domain, with remaining parts taken from reference TRBV7-6 and TRBJ2-7, reads GAGVSQSPRYKVTKRGQDVALRCDPISGHVSLYWYRQALGQGPEFLTYFNYEAQQDKSGLPNDRFSAERPEGSISTLTIQRTEQRDSAMYRCASSLGQGRGYEQYFGPGTRLTVT.

The J gene is TRBJ1-1, the V gene TRBV4-3; D might be TRBD1 (6 bases). Between the trimmed V and J ends, which lost 6 bases and 3 bases, there was a span of 11 bases. Germline loops: CDR1 LGHNA, CDR2 YSLEER. The CDR3 totals 13 residues. CDR3 DNA: TGCGCCAGCAGACGGGACACCTACACTGAAGCTTTCTTT. Amino acids: CASRRDTYTEAFF.

The chain has TRBV11-3 and TRBJ2-1; 11 bases agree with TRBD2. The V gene's germline CDR1 is SGHNT and CDR2 YENEEA. Losses at the gene ends were 5 bases for V and 8 bases for J; bases not matched to a gene: 11. This CDR3 contains 16 residues. CDR3 protein: CASSPDSGGAVYEQFF. CDR3 bases: TGTGCCAGCAGCCCCGATAGCGGGGGGGCCGTCTATGAGCAGTTCTTC.

The gene calls are TRBV15 and TRBJ1-5; weak D call: TRBD1 (6 bases). The length of the CDR3 is 14 residues. The germline CDR1 and CDR2 sequences are LNHNV and YYDKDF (reference sequence). The V and J ends lost 4 bases and 7 bases respectively, with 14 bases between them. The CDR3 loop is CATSIDRRPQPQHF. The CDR3, as DNA: TGTGCCACCAGCATCGACAGGCGTCCCCAGCCCCAGCATTTT.

This clone was picked up one time. The chain employs TRBV6-5 and TRBJ1-4; TRBD1 might be the D (5 bases). Germline CDR1 is MNHEY and CDR2 is SVGAGI. V shed 6 bases and J shed 2 bases, with 13 bases lying between them. The CDR3 sequence is 15 residues long. The CDR3 DNA reads as TGTGCCAGCAGGGCCGACAGCACCACTAATGAAAAACTGTTTTTT. Translation: CASRADSTTNEKLFF.

The table lists this clone with a count of one. The chain links TRBV7-9 to TRBJ1-2; D remains unclear. The CDR3 runs to 13 residues. The V gene lost 2 bases and the J gene lost 2 bases, with 6 bases spanning the gap. Germline V lookup: CDR1 SEHNR, CDR2 FQNEAQ (reference sequence). CDR3 DNA sequence: TGTGCCAGCAGCTTATTGGAGAACTATGGCTACACCTTC. Residues: CASSLLENYGYTF.

The V and J genes are TRBV27 and TRBJ1-5; 8 bases match TRBD1. CDR1 is MNHEY and CDR2 is SMNVEV in the germline V gene (reference sequence). J was trimmed by 5 bases and V by 6 bases; bases with no gene match: 6. This CDR3 has 14 amino acids. Here the CDR3 DNA reads TGTGCCAGCAGCCTGACAGGGGCGGATCAGCCCCAGCATTTT. Residues: CASSLTGADQPQHF.

This clone was recorded only once. This chain connects TRBV4-1 to TRBJ2-1; TRBD1 matches 9 bases. Germline-derived CDR1 and CDR2 are MGHRA and YSYEKL. The CDR3 runs to 16 residues. V lost 3 bases to trimming and J lost 8 bases; unmatched junction nucleotides: 11. The CDR3 DNA follows: TGCGCCAGCAGCCAGCGTACGGGACAGGGTGGGGATGAGCAGTTCTTC. This translates into CASSQRTGQGGDEQFF.

This clone was seen a single time. This sample includes further DNA sequences coding for the same CDR3. This chain links TRBV7-2 with TRBJ1-5, with 7 positions matching TRBD1. V shed 5 bases and J 3 bases; nucleotides not matched to a gene: 4. The CDR3 is 14 amino acids. Germline values: CDR1 SGHTA, CDR2 FQGNSA. As DNA, the CDR3 is TGTGCCAGCAGCCCGGGACAGAACAATCAGCCCCAGCATTTT. Translating it yields CASSPGQNNQPQHF.

V and J are TRBV25-1 and TRBJ2-7, with D possibly matching TRBD1 (6 bases). The ends were cut back, 3 bases at V and 9 bases at J, with 18 bases in the middle. The germline gives CDR1 MGHDK, CDR2 SYGVNS. The CDR3 covers 14 residues. The CDR3 coding sequence is TGTGCCAGCAGTGAGGGGGCGGGTACTACGGCGCAGTACTTC. The encoded protein is CASSEGAGTTAQYF.

The chain recombines TRBV11-3 with TRBJ2-3, with no clear D. V lost 1 base to trimming and J lost 1 base, with 12 bases between them. CDR1 is SGHNT and CDR2 is YENEEA in the germline V gene. The CDR3 sequence is 16 residues long. The CDR3 here is CASSLGYSSGTDTQYF. The CDR3 DNA is TGTGCCAGCAGCTTAGGGTACAGTTCCGGCACAGATACGCAGTATTTT.

The genes are TRBV4-1 and TRBJ2-5; 9 bases match TRBD2. This CDR3 contains 16 residues. V gave up 0 bases and J gave up 2 bases; unmatched junction bases: 4. Germline V gives CDR1 MGHRA, CDR2 YSYEKL. CDR3 in amino acids: CASSQDGLALQETQYF. The DNA for the CDR3 is TGCGCCAGCAGCCAAGATGGACTAGCGTTACAAGAGACCCAGTACTTC.

J is TRBJ2-1 and V is TRBV4-1; 7 bases fit TRBD1. The CDR3 totals 15 residues. V lost 5 bases, J lost 8 bases, and 12 bases stayed unmatched. CDR1 and CDR2 from the germline V gene are MGHRA and YSYEKL. The CDR3 region has the DNA TGCGCCAGCAGCGAACAGGGGAATTCGTGGGATGAGCAGTTCTTC. Protein product: CASSEQGNSWDEQFF.